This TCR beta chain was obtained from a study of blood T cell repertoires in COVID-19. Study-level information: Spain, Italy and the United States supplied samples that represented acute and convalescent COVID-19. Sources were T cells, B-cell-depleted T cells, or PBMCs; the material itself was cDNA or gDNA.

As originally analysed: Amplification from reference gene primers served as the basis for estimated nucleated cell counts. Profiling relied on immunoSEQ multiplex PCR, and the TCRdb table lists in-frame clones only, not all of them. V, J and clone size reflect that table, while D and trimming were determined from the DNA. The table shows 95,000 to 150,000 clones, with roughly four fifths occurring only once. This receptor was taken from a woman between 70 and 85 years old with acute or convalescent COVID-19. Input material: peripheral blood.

CDR3 sequence (DNA): TGCAGTGCTAGTTTCGGGAGCCCCAATCAGCCCCAGCATTTT. Residues: CSASFGSPNQPQHF. This chain links TRBV20-1 with TRBJ1-5; D gene unclear. The CDR3 extends over 14 amino acids. Germline lookup yields CDR1 DFQATT and CDR2 SNEGSKA (reference sequence). Trimming took off 3 bases at V and 3 bases at J, with 12 bases between the two ends.